The clone carrying this T cell receptor (beta chain) was seen only once. Its antigen is unidentified. CDR1 MDHEN and CDR2 SYDVKM come from the germline V gene. The ends were cut back, 6 bases at V and 4 bases at J, with 18 bases in the middle. The CDR3 length is 15 residues. Amplification of TCR alpha and beta CDR3 regions from RNA used iRepertoire nested multiplex PCR. For one-step reverse transcription and amplification, roughly 85-450 ng of tissue mRNA or PBMC total RNA was used. TCRdb used MiXCR to reprocess the multiplex PCR reads, holding one entry per CDR3 protein. The table includes about 380,000 distinct CDR3 sequences, around 45% detected once. These data belong to a study of glioma-infiltrating T cells. About the research overall: Before surgery, glioma patients received dexamethasone for at most six days. Study-level findings and limits: Signature shared blood CDR3 motifs were enriched in low-divergence and depleted in high-divergence patients.

Sample: glioma tissue, nonneoplastic brain tissue, or PBMCs (not recorded which). This clonotype was obtained from a human donor with low-grade glioma or glioblastoma, undergoing nonglioma brain surgery, or in good health (not recorded which). The chain carries TRBV28 and TRBJ1-2, with a weak D call TRBD1 (5 bases). CDR3 nucleotides: TGTGCCAGCAGCTTGGCCGGGGGAGCTCCCTATGGCTACACCTTC. Protein product: CASSLAGGAPYGYTF.